This note documents a single T cell receptor (beta chain) sequence. Some clones are missing from TCRdb's copy, which holds only in-frame ones; the method was immunoSEQ multiplex PCR. The sample records about 130,000 clones, approximately 90% being singletons. This sample stems from a study of blood T cell repertoires in COVID-19. Germline V gene data show CDR1 as MNHEY and CDR2 as SMNVEV (reference sequence). The V and J ends lost 1 base and 1 base respectively, with 14 bases between them. This CDR3 has 16 amino acids. The TCR comes from a man aged 45-60 years with COVID-19, enrolled during active disease. Sequencing was carried out using peripheral blood. The chain employs TRBV27 and TRBJ2-7; a possible D gene is TRBD1 (5 bases). CDR3 bases: TGTGCCAGCAGTTTATTTACAGGACACCCATCCTACGAGCAGTACTTC. This codes for CASSLFTGHPSYEQYF.